This TCR beta chain was observed in a study of T cells in Graves' hyperthyroidism and ophthalmopathy. RNA transcripts yielded amplified TCR beta CDR3 regions. TCR CDR3 regions were first amplified by RT-PCR with HTBI primers. MiXCR, run by TCRdb on the multiplex PCR reads, gives a single entry per CDR3 protein. The table lists approximately 720,000 distinct CDR3 sequences, over 15% of them singletons. Looked up from germline, CDR1 is SGHRS and CDR2 is YFSETQ. The CDR3 is made up of 14 amino acids. Between the trimmed V and J ends, which lost 0 bases and 5 bases, there was a span of 11 bases. These patients, aged 18 to 65, had recently diagnosed hyperthyroidism lasting under 2 months. Ten or more counts support this clonotype.

This rearrangement joins TRBV5-1 to TRBJ2-5; perhaps TRBD1 as D (5 bases). The receptor's source is a woman aged 50 to 60 with Graves' hyperthyroidism that later progressed to Graves' ophthalmopathy. The material sequenced was blood. CDR3 nucleotides: TGCGCCAGCAGCTTGGTGCTCAGGGCGGAGACCCAGTACTTC. Amino acids: CASSLVLRAETQYF.